A single sample is the source of the 32 T cell receptor beta chains below, sequenced in a study of shared clonotypes between healthy human individuals. Method: immunoSEQ multiplex PCR; TCRdb's copy keeps in-frame clones and lacks some. The sample consists of over a million clones, about 75% of them appearing once. Sequenced material: memory CD4+ T cells sorted from blood. Subset in this sample: CD45RA-negative fraction. Receptor source: a man between 18 and 29 years old in good health.

This clone was observed a single time. This rearrangement joins TRBV4-2 to TRBJ1-4; 10 bases agree with TRBD1. This CDR3 is 15 amino acids long. V was pared by 3 bases and J by 8 bases, with 6 bases of the junction left unmatched. Per the germline V gene, CDR1 is LGHNA and CDR2 is YNFKEQ. CDR3 sequence reads: CASSQVSGQGEKLFF. CDR3 in DNA: TGTGCCAGCAGCCAGGTGTCGGGACAGGGGGAAAAACTGTTTTTT.

This chain uses TRBV6-4 with TRBJ2-7; TRBD1 matches 7 bases. Trimming took 10 bases from V and 7 from J; bases not matched to a gene: 19. Germline-derived CDR1 and CDR2 are MRHNA and SNTAGT. The CDR3 covers 15 residues. The CDR3 reads CATQLTGVGVGEQYF. Here the CDR3 DNA reads TGTGCCACCCAGCTCACAGGGGTTGGAGTCGGGGAGCAGTACTTC.

J is TRBJ2-7 and V is TRBV18, with TRBD1 matching over 7 bases. This CDR3 has 14 amino acids. V shed 5 bases, J shed 2 bases, and the junction held 6 bases outside the gene matches. CDR1 and CDR2 (germline): KGHSH, LQKENI. CDR3 sequence: CASSTTGVAYEQYF. In DNA form, the CDR3 reads TGTGCCAGCTCAACAACAGGGGTTGCCTACGAGCAGTACTTC.

The DNA for the CDR3 is TGTGCCAGCAGTCATATCCCGGGGGCGTTTCATGAGCAGTTCTTC. Its translation: CASSHIPGAFHEQFF. V gene TRBV7-9 combines with J gene TRBJ2-1; tentatively, D is TRBD1 or TRBD2 (6 bases each). Per germline, CDR1 SEHNR and CDR2 FQNEAQ (reference sequence). The CDR3 covers 15 residues. V was cut by 6 bases and J by 8 bases, with 20 bases left in between.

The chain combines TRBV6-6 with TRBJ2-3; D possibly corresponds to TRBD2 (5 bases). The CDR3 is 13 residues long. CDR1 is MNHNY, CDR2 SVGAGI, per germline (reference sequence). Between the trimmed V and J ends, which lost 6 bases and 6 bases, there was a span of 13 bases. CDR3 in DNA: TGTGCCAGCAGCGCCCGGGGTGTCGATACGCAGTATTTT. Its protein is CASSARGVDTQYF.

The V call is TRBV18, the J call TRBJ2-5; the match to TRBD2 covers 16 bases. The CDR3 consists of 22 residues. J gave up 0 bases and V 1 base, and 14 bases lay outside the gene matches. CDR1 is KGHSH, CDR2 LQKENI, per germline. The CDR3 spells CASSPRKRVGTSGGAHQETQYF. The CDR3, as DNA: TGTGCCAGCTCACCACGGAAGAGGGTCGGGACTAGCGGGGGGGCCCACCAAGAGACCCAGTACTTC. Filled out from reference TRBV18 and TRBJ2-5, the complete variable domain reads NAGVMQNPRHLVRRRGQEARLRCSPMKGHSHVYWYRQLPEEGLKFMVYLQKENIIDESGMPKERFSAEFPKEGPSILRIQQVVRGDSAAYFCASSPRKRVGTSGGAHQETQYFGPGTRLLVL.

V is TRBV5-1 and J is TRBJ2-5, with 7 positions matching TRBD1. Germline values: CDR1 SGHRS, CDR2 YFSETQ. CDR3 length equals 14 residues. V lost 4 bases, J lost 2 bases, and 5 bases stayed unmatched. CDR3: CASSRGQQQETQYF. As DNA, the CDR3 is TGCGCCAGCAGCCGGGGACAGCAGCAAGAGACCCAGTACTTC.

This chain links TRBV5-4 with TRBJ2-5, with D possibly TRBD1 on 5 matching bases. The length of the CDR3 is 15 residues. Germline CDR1 SGHNT, CDR2 YYREEE (reference sequence). V was pared by 4 bases and J by 8 bases, with 21 bases between. This CDR3 is CASSPAFGRGSTQYF. CDR3 nucleotides: TGTGCCAGCAGCCCCGCATTTGGTAGGGGTAGTACCCAGTACTTC.

The chain recombines TRBV29-1 with TRBJ2-5; D may correspond to TRBD1 or TRBD2 (5 bases each). Germline-derived CDR1 and CDR2 are SQVTM and ANQGSEA. The ends were cut back, 3 bases at V and 1 base at J, with 12 bases in the middle. The length of the CDR3 is 14 residues. Here the CDR3 DNA reads TGCAGCGTTGAGGGGGAGCCTCTCCAAGAGACCCAGTACTTC. This codes for CSVEGEPLQETQYF. Full variable domain (missing parts from reference TRBV29-1 and TRBJ2-5): SAVISQKPSRDICQRGTSLTIQCQVDSQVTMMFWYRQQPGQSLTLIATANQGSEATYESGFVIDKFPISRPNLTFSTLTVSNMSPEDSSIYLCSVEGEPLQETQYFGPGTRLLVL.

The chain's CDR3 is CASSSPQGARDEQYF. The CDR3 bases are TGTGCCAGCAGTTCGCCACAGGGGGCGAGGGACGAGCAGTACTTC. J is TRBJ2-7 and V is TRBV28; TRBD1 matches 9 bases. CDR3 length: 15 amino acids. Germline V gene sequence: CDR1 MDHEN, CDR2 SYDVKM. Germline trimming cut 4 bases from V and 5 bases from J; bases unmatched to any gene: 9.

The chain links TRBV4-1 to TRBJ2-3; the D is unclear. Between the trimmed V and J ends, which lost 4 bases and 4 bases, there was a span of 18 bases. In germline, CDR1 is MGHRA, CDR2 YSYEKL. This CDR3 region has 16 residues. The CDR3 reads CASSRTLLSGADTQYF. The CDR3 DNA reads TGCGCCAGCAGCCGAACCCTTCTATCAGGCGCAGATACGCAGTATTTT.

The rearrangement links TRBV5-1 to TRBJ2-5, with TRBD1 matching over 9 bases. The CDR3 extends over 15 amino acids. The ends lost 4 bases at V and 5 bases at J; junction bases unmatched: 9. In germline, CDR1 is SGHRS, CDR2 YFSETQ. Written as DNA, the CDR3 is TGCGCCAGCAGCCCTCTCGGGACAGGGTCCGAGACCCAGTACTTC. The encoded protein is CASSPLGTGSETQYF.

V is TRBV5-1 and J is TRBJ1-6, with 7 bases identical to TRBD1. This CDR3 has 15 amino acids. Per the germline V gene, CDR1 is SGHRS and CDR2 is YFSETQ. J lost 7 bases, V lost 4 bases, and 8 bases had no gene match. The CDR3 loop is CASSIGQASNSPLHF. The CDR3 DNA is TGCGCCAGCAGCATTGGACAGGCTTCAAATTCACCCCTCCACTTT.

This chain uses TRBV5-1 with TRBJ2-7; TRBD1 matches at 10 bases. The CDR3 covers 13 residues. J gave up 5 bases and V 2 bases, and 1 base lay outside the gene matches. Looked up from germline, CDR1 is SGHRS and CDR2 is YFSETQ. The CDR3 DNA follows: TGCGCCAGCAGCTTCGGACAGGGGGACGAGCAGTACTTC. Amino acid sequence: CASSFGQGDEQYF.

V is TRBV7-9 and J is TRBJ2-5; 10 nucleotides agree with TRBD2. Germline assignment: CDR1 SEHNR and CDR2 FQNEAQ (reference sequence). V was pared by 5 bases and J by 2 bases, with 5 bases of the junction left unmatched. The CDR3 is made up of 15 amino acids. The CDR3 region is CASSPRSGGQETQYF. DNA of the CDR3: TGTGCCAGCAGCCCTCGTAGCGGGGGGCAAGAGACCCAGTACTTC.

Here the CDR3 reads CASVRDSGSYNEQFF. The CDR3 nucleotides read TGTGCCAGCGTTCGGGACTCCGGCTCCTACAATGAGCAGTTCTTC. The rearrangement links TRBV6-6 to TRBJ2-1; weak D call: TRBD2 (6 bases). Germline loops: CDR1 MNHNY, CDR2 SVGAGI (reference sequence). The germline V and J ends were trimmed by 8 bases and 0 bases, with 14 bases remaining between them. The CDR3 loop spans 15 amino acids.

The chain is built from TRBV11-2 and TRBJ2-1, with D hard to call. The V gene lost 0 bases and the J gene lost 7 bases, with 13 bases spanning the gap. This CDR3 is built from 15 residues. Germline V gene data show CDR1 as SGHAT and CDR2 as FQNNGV. CDR3 loop: CASSLDKGAWNEQFF. The CDR3, as DNA: TGTGCCAGCAGCTTAGACAAAGGAGCATGGAATGAGCAGTTCTTC. Looking up the rest from reference TRBV11-2 and TRBJ2-1 gives the full variable domain: EAGVAQSPRYKIIEKRQSVAFWCNPISGHATLYWYQQILGQGPKLLIQFQNNGVVDDSQLPKDRFSAERLKGVDSTLKIQPAKLEDSAVYLCASSLDKGAWNEQFFGPGTRLTVL.

The chain carries TRBV30 and TRBJ1-2, with D perhaps matching TRBD1 (5 bases). The CDR3 is 13 residues long. V was cut by 0 bases and J by 4 bases, with 9 bases left in between. Germline lookup yields CDR1 GTSNPN and CDR2 SVGIG (reference sequence). CDR3 sequence reads: CAWSVGGGYGYTF. In DNA, the CDR3 is TGTGCCTGGAGTGTCGGGGGAGGCTATGGCTACACCTTC.

This chain joins TRBV5-1 and TRBJ1-4; a possible D gene is TRBD1 (5 bases). The germline V gene has CDR1 SGHRS and CDR2 YFSETQ. V dropped 5 bases and J dropped 7 bases, with 9 bases sitting between them. The CDR3 runs to 12 residues. As DNA, the CDR3 is TGCGCCAGCAGGGGGAGGGGTGAAAAACTGTTTTTT. This gives the protein CASRGRGEKLFF.

V gene TRBV28 combines with J gene TRBJ2-4; 7 nucleotides match TRBD1. Per the germline V gene, CDR1 is MDHEN and CDR2 is SYDVKM. V was clipped by 7 bases and J by 0 bases; unmatched bases: 18. This CDR3 contains 19 residues. The CDR3 is CASKGAGEYSLLAKNIQYF. CDR3 bases: TGTGCCAGCAAGGGGGCAGGGGAGTATTCGCTCCTAGCCAAAAACATTCAGTACTTC.

This chain connects TRBV5-1 to TRBJ1-4, with 10 bases that match TRBD1. Germline V gene sequence: CDR1 SGHRS, CDR2 YFSETQ. This CDR3 has 12 amino acids. After removal of 4 bases from V and 12 bases from J, the junction contained 3 bases not matched to a gene. DNA for the CDR3: TGCGCCAGCAGCCGACAGGGGGCCGAACTGTTTTTT. Translated: CASSRQGAELFF.

The V gene is TRBV10-3, the J gene TRBJ1-4, with D possibly being TRBD1 (5 bases). V was trimmed by 9 bases and J by 4 bases, leaving 12 bases between them. Germline CDR1 is ENHRY and CDR2 is SYGVKD. The CDR3 totals 13 residues. The CDR3 DNA reads TGTGCCATGACCGGGACCCTTAATGAAAAACTGTTTTTT. Its protein is CAMTGTLNEKLFF.

J is TRBJ2-3 and V is TRBV11-2; 8 bases fit TRBD2. CDR3 length: 14 amino acids. V shed 5 bases, J shed 8 bases, and the junction held 9 bases outside the gene matches. Germline-derived CDR1 and CDR2 are SGHAT and FQNNGV. CDR3 bases: TGTGCCAGCAGCCCCGCGGGGGGCCGGGTTACGCAGTATTTT. Its protein product is CASSPAGGRVTQYF.

The chain joins TRBV7-2 to TRBJ2-7; D remains unclear. The length of the CDR3 is 14 residues. The germline V gene encodes CDR1 SGHTA and CDR2 FQGNSA. The germline V and J ends were trimmed by 6 bases and 4 bases, with 16 bases remaining between them. In DNA form, the CDR3 reads TGTGCCAGCAGTCTAAGTACTACTCGGTACGAGCAGTACTTC. Translated, it gives CASSLSTTRYEQYF.

The gene calls are TRBV29-1 and TRBJ1-3; D gene uncertain. CDR1 SQVTM and CDR2 ANQGSEA come from the germline V gene. The V and J ends lost 6 bases and 6 bases respectively, with 12 bases between them. The CDR3 runs 12 residues. Here the CDR3 reads CSVAGSINTIYF. In DNA form, the CDR3 reads TGCAGCGTAGCCGGGAGTATAAACACCATATATTTT.

This clone occurred a few times. The rearrangement joins TRBV9 to TRBJ2-1, with TRBD2 identical over 9 bases. V lost 4 bases, J lost 2 bases, and 7 bases stayed unmatched. Germline lookup yields CDR1 SGDLS and CDR2 YYNGEE. This CDR3 has 16 amino acids. In DNA form, the CDR3 reads TGTGCCAGCAGCCCCCGAGCGGGAGGCACCTACAATGAGCAGTTCTTC. It codes for CASSPRAGGTYNEQFF.

This clone was seen more than once but under ten times. The rearrangement uses TRBV9 and TRBJ2-2; D uncertain. Germline assignment: CDR1 SGDLS and CDR2 YYNGEE. This CDR3 has 14 amino acids. Trimming stripped 0 bases from V and 4 bases from J, with 7 bases between. This CDR3 is CASSVDPGTGELFF. The CDR3 DNA reads TGTGCCAGCAGCGTAGACCCTGGCACCGGGGAGCTGTTTTTT.

The chain employs TRBV28 and TRBJ2-7, with D possibly TRBD1 on 5 matching bases. Per the germline V gene, CDR1 is MDHEN and CDR2 is SYDVKM. The ends were cut back, 4 bases at V and 1 base at J, with 8 bases in the middle. The CDR3 totals 13 residues. CDR3 in DNA: TGTGCCAGCAGTTCCAGGGTTTCCTACGAGCAGTACTTC. Translating gives CASSSRVSYEQYF.

Only a few counts were recorded for this clone. The genes are TRBV10-3 and TRBJ1-3, with D perhaps matching TRBD1 (6 bases). Trimming pared 3 bases from V and 0 bases from J, leaving 21 bases between. CDR3 length: 19 amino acids. Germline lookup yields CDR1 ENHRY and CDR2 SYGVKD. In nucleotides, the CDR3 is TGTGCCATCAGTGAATATTGGTTAGGACAGCAGAGCTCTGGAAACACCATATATTTT. Translating gives CAISEYWLGQQSSGNTIYF.

V usage is TRBV5-1 and J usage is TRBJ2-5; 8 bases agree with TRBD1. Trimming took 4 bases from V and 2 from J; bases not matched to a gene: 10. CDR1 and CDR2 (germline): SGHRS, YFSETQ. This CDR3 is built from 16 residues. The CDR3 protein is CASSIGQGVPQETQYF. CDR3 in DNA: TGCGCCAGCAGCATCGGACAGGGCGTTCCGCAAGAGACCCAGTACTTC. Based on the CDR3 plus reference TRBV5-1 and TRBJ2-5, the full variable domain is KAGVTQTPRYLIKTRGQQVTLSCSPISGHRSVSWYQQTPGQGLQFLFEYFSETQRNKGNFPGRFSGRQFSNSRSEMNVSTLELGDSALYLCASSIGQGVPQETQYFGPGTRLLVL.

V gene TRBV11-1 combines with J gene TRBJ2-3, with D possibly matching TRBD2 (6 bases). V was clipped by 8 bases and J by 3 bases, with 9 bases between them. Germline V gene lookup returns CDR1 SGHAT and CDR2 FQDESV (reference sequence). This CDR3 has 12 amino acids. The CDR3 is CASGGRTDTQYF. For the CDR3, the DNA is TGTGCCAGCGGGGGGAGAACAGATACGCAGTATTTT.

CDR3 DNA: TGTGCCAGCTCACTCCTAGGGACACCGAACACTGAAGCTTTCTTT. This sequence encodes CASSLLGTPNTEAFF. V gene TRBV18 combines with J gene TRBJ1-1, with TRBD1 as a possible D gene (6 bases). Germline CDR1 and CDR2: KGHSH and LQKENI. The CDR3 has 15 residues. V shed 4 bases and J shed 1 base, with 13 bases lying between them.